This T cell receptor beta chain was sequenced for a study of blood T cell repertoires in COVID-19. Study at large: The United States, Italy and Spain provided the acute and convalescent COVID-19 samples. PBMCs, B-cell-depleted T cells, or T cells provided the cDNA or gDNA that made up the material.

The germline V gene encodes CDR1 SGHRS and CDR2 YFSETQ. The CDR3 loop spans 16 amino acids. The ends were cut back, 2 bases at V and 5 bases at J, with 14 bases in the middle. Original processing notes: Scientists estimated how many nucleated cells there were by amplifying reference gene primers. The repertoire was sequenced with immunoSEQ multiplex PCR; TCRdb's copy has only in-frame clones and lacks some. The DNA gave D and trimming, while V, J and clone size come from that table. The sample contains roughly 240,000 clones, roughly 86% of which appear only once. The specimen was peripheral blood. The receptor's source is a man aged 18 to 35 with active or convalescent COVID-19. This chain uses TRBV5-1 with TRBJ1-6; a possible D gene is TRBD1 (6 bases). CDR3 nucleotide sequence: TGCGCCAGCAGCTTTACAGGGACCCCTAATAATTCACCCCTCCACTTT. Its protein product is CASSFTGTPNNSPLHF.